Presented here are 9 T cell receptor beta chains from one specimen sequenced in a study of Graves' ophthalmopathy and Graves' hyperthyroidism. Amplification of the TCR beta CDR3 regions used RNA transcripts (as template). Second-round multiplex PCR followed a first-round RT-PCR using HTBI primers. Each CDR3 protein gets one entry after TCRdb re-called the multiplex PCR reads with MiXCR. The sample includes a few hundred thousand distinct CDR3 sequences, 17% of them seen just once. Material for sequencing was peripheral blood. The origin of the receptors is an adult woman with stable Graves' hyperthyroidism.

This clonotype was observed at least ten times. This chain links TRBV12-3 or TRBV12-4 with TRBJ2-7, with 12 bases identical to TRBD1. J gave up 4 bases and V 5 bases, and 12 bases lay outside the gene matches. The CDR3 length is 17 residues. CDR3 nucleotide sequence: TGTGCCAGCAGTCCATTGGGGGGGGGACAGGGGGCTTACGAGCAGTACTTC. Protein product: CASSPLGGGQGAYEQYF.

Ten or more counts support this clonotype. The chain has TRBV6-5 and TRBJ1-5; TRBD1 might be the D (6 bases). V was trimmed by 2 bases and J by 3 bases, leaving 8 bases between them. This CDR3 has 14 amino acids. Germline V CDR1 and CDR2: MNHEY, SVGAGI. The CDR3 DNA is TGTGCCAGCAGTTACGACAGGATCAATCAGCCCCAGCATTTT. Its protein product is CASSYDRINQPQHF.

This clonotype was recorded at least ten times. The rearrangement uses TRBV15 and TRBJ2-7; D possibly uses TRBD1 or TRBD2 (5 bases each). Trimming took off 0 bases at V and 3 bases at J, with 12 bases between the two ends. Germline V lookup: CDR1 LNHNV, CDR2 YYDKDF (reference sequence). The CDR3 consists of 15 residues. This CDR3 is CATSRESGTLYEQYF. The DNA of the CDR3 is TGTGCCACCAGCAGAGAGTCCGGGACCCTCTACGAGCAGTACTTC.

This clonotype was counted at least ten times. The J gene is TRBJ1-1, the V gene TRBV19; D is possibly TRBD1 (5 bases). CDR1 is LNHDA, CDR2 SQIVND, per germline (reference sequence). CDR3 size: 16 residues. Trimming cost V 3 bases and J 3 bases, with 17 bases left between them. The CDR3 here is CASSISSRRGDTEAFF. CDR3 bases: TGTGCCAGTAGTATTTCGAGCCGGCGGGGGGACACTGAAGCTTTCTTT.

In its sample, this clonotype was seen a few times. This chain connects TRBV4-2 to TRBJ2-7; 12 bases are shared with TRBD2. Germline assignment: CDR1 LGHNA and CDR2 YNFKEQ. The CDR3 contains 21 residues. Trimming removed 4 bases from V and 3 bases from J; junction bases left unmatched: 22. The CDR3 spells CASSPGSGTSGFFPPFYEQYF. The CDR3 DNA follows: TGTGCCAGCAGCCCGGGATCTGGGACTAGCGGGTTCTTTCCCCCTTTCTACGAGCAGTACTTC.

This clonotype was recorded many times. The chain recombines TRBV28 with TRBJ1-1, with 8 bases identical to TRBD1. This CDR3 is 14 amino acids long. V lost 6 bases to trimming and J lost 6 bases; unmatched junction nucleotides: 9. CDR1 and CDR2 (germline): MDHEN, SYDVKM. The CDR3 reads CASRTGQEFSEAFF. Here the CDR3 DNA reads TGTGCCAGCAGGACGGGACAGGAATTTTCTGAAGCTTTCTTT.

Ten or more counts support this clonotype. This chain connects TRBV28 to TRBJ2-7; either TRBD1 or TRBD2 may fit D (5 bases each). CDR3 size: 15 residues. V shed 5 bases and J shed 4 bases, with 18 bases lying between them. Germline CDR1 is MDHEN and CDR2 is SYDVKM. The CDR3 reads CASSPPGRRGYEQYF. CDR3 in DNA: TGTGCCAGCAGTCCCCCGGGACGTAGAGGTTACGAGCAGTACTTC.

This clonotype came up many times. This chain uses TRBV11-2 with TRBJ2-3; D is unresolved. V lost 2 bases to trimming and J lost 2 bases, with 11 bases between them. This CDR3 is 15 amino acids long. CDR1 SGHAT and CDR2 FQNNGV come from the germline V gene. The CDR3 DNA sequence: TGTGCCAGCAGCTTAAGTGTATTCACCACAGATACGCAGTATTTT. Protein sequence: CASSLSVFTTDTQYF.

This chain uses TRBV2 with TRBJ1-4; D may be TRBD1 (5 bases). The CDR3 extends over 18 amino acids. V shed 9 bases and J shed 3 bases, with 26 bases lying between them. Germline lookup yields CDR1 SNHLY and CDR2 FYNNEI. CDR3 residues: CASMFRGSPPLSNEKLFF. CDR3 sequence (DNA): TGTGCCAGTATGTTCCGGGGGTCCCCTCCCCTCTCTAATGAAAAACTGTTTTTT.